Below, 19 T cell receptor beta chains from the same sample are listed, as sequenced in a study of Graves' ophthalmopathy and Graves' hyperthyroidism. The TCR beta CDR3 regions underwent amplification from RNA transcripts. The workflow started with a first-round RT-PCR run with HTBI primers and then moved on to a second-round multiplex PCR. TCRdb reanalysed the multiplex PCR reads using MiXCR and keeps one entry per CDR3 protein. The sample records 150,000 to 200,000 distinct CDR3 sequences, 39% being singletons. The sequencing input was peripheral blood. The receptors stem from a man aged 30 to 45 with Graves' ophthalmopathy.

This clonotype showed up many times. This chain uses TRBV11-1 with TRBJ1-5, with D possibly matching TRBD1 (6 bases). The CDR3 is made up of 13 amino acids. Looked up from germline, CDR1 is SGHAT and CDR2 is FQDESV (reference sequence). The V gene lost 4 bases and the J gene lost 7 bases, with 11 bases spanning the gap. The CDR3 is CASSYSGVQPQHF. As DNA, the CDR3 is TGTGCCAGCAGCTACTCAGGGGTCCAGCCCCAGCATTTT.

The chain combines TRBV6-2 or TRBV6-3 with TRBJ1-1; D is uncertain. Trimming cost V 2 bases and J 4 bases, with 14 bases left between them. CDR1 and CDR2 from the germline V gene are MNHEY and SVGEGT. CDR3 size: 15 residues. The CDR3 loop is CASSYRWATSTEAFF. CDR3 DNA sequence: TGTGCCAGCAGTTACCGTTGGGCAACGAGCACTGAAGCTTTCTTT.

This clonotype was detected ten times or more. V usage is TRBV6-2 or TRBV6-3 and J usage is TRBJ1-2, with TRBD1 matching 9 bases. Germline V CDR1 and CDR2: MNHEY, SVGEGT. The ends lost 5 bases at V and 4 bases at J; junction bases unmatched: 8. The CDR3 consists of 15 residues. The CDR3 nucleotides are TGTGCCAGCAGTCCTCCGGGACAGGGTTCCTATGGCTACACCTTC. Encoded protein: CASSPPGQGSYGYTF.

This clonotype was seen ten or more times. The V call is TRBV2, the J call TRBJ1-6, with 7 bases lining up with TRBD1. The CDR3 runs to 14 residues. The germline CDR1 and CDR2 sequences are SNHLY and FYNNEI. The ends lost 6 bases at V and 7 bases at J; junction bases unmatched: 6. The CDR3 protein is CASRWETGNSPLHF. Written as DNA, the CDR3 is TGTGCCAGCAGGTGGGAGACAGGGAATTCACCCCTCCACTTT.

Ten or more counts support this clonotype. The chain joins TRBV7-3 to TRBJ1-1; TRBD1 might be the D (6 bases). Trimming shortened V by 5 bases and J by 0 bases, and 7 bases separated the two germline ends. Germline lookup yields CDR1 SGHTA and CDR2 FQGTGA. The CDR3 covers 13 residues. The CDR3 region has the DNA TGTGCCAGCAGCCGACAGGTGAACACTGAAGCTTTCTTT. Its protein is CASSRQVNTEAFF.

This clonotype has at least ten counts. V gene TRBV10-3 combines with J gene TRBJ1-3, with no clear D. V shed 6 bases and J shed 3 bases, with 15 bases lying between them. Germline CDR1 and CDR2: ENHRY and SYGVKD. CDR3 length equals 15 residues. The CDR3 DNA reads TGTGCCATCAGCCTCGACGAGATCGGTGGAAACACCATATATTTT. Translating gives CAISLDEIGGNTIYF.

This clonotype has just one count. The V gene is TRBV19, the J gene TRBJ1-2, with TRBD1 identical over 8 bases. The CDR3 runs 17 residues. CDR1 and CDR2 (germline): LNHDA, SQIVND (reference sequence). Trimming at V came to 5 bases and at J to 0 bases, leaving 11 bases not matched to a gene. In nucleotides, the CDR3 is TGTGCCAGTAGTTCCCGGACAGGGAGGGAAGCTAACTATGGCTACACCTTC. This encodes CASSSRTGREANYGYTF.

This clonotype appeared once. The chain employs TRBV15 and TRBJ1-2; 9 bases fit TRBD1. With V trimmed by 5 bases and J by 4 bases, 14 bases remained unmatched. Germline CDR1 and CDR2: LNHNV and YYDKDF (reference sequence). CDR3 length: 17 residues. In DNA form, the CDR3 reads TGTGCCACCAGCCCGAGGGGTAACAGGGGGCGCAGCTATGGCTACACCTTC. Translation: CATSPRGNRGRSYGYTF.

The CDR3 nucleotides read TGTGCCAGCAGCCGTACGGGGCGCAGTAATTCACCCCTCCACTTT. Translation: CASSRTGRSNSPLHF. V and J are TRBV7-2 and TRBJ1-6, with D possibly TRBD1 on 5 matching bases. Germline lookup yields CDR1 SGHTA and CDR2 FQGNSA. This CDR3 spans 15 amino acids. V was cut by 5 bases and J by 6 bases, with 14 bases left in between.

CDR3 loop: CASHRASNTEAFF. The CDR3 DNA reads TGTGCCTCACACAGGGCTTCGAACACTGAAGCTTTCTTT. The V and J genes are TRBV30 and TRBJ1-1; D perhaps matches TRBD1 (6 bases). Germline lookup yields CDR1 GTSNPN and CDR2 SVGIG (reference sequence). Trimming took 7 bases from V and 1 from J, leaving 13 bases between them. This CDR3 comprises 13 residues.

This clonotype was found many times. The gene calls are TRBV7-6 and TRBJ2-7; a weak D match, TRBD1 (5 bases). Trimming left V 0 bases short and J 12 bases short, with 12 bases between. Germline V gives CDR1 SGHVS, CDR2 FNYEAQ. There are 12 residues in the CDR3. Written as DNA, the CDR3 is TGTGCCAGCAGCTTAGCAGGCAGGGTACGGTACTTC. It is translated as CASSLAGRVRYF.

This chain joins TRBV5-1 and TRBJ2-5; 7 bases fit TRBD1. The V gene end was trimmed by 5 bases and the J gene end by 4 bases; junction bases not matched to a gene: 8. CDR1 is SGHRS and CDR2 is YFSETQ in the germline V gene. This CDR3 is 14 amino acids long. The CDR3, as DNA: TGCGCCAGCAGTTCCACAGGGGCGACAGAGACCCAGTACTTC. The encoded protein is CASSSTGATETQYF.

This clonotype was seen at least ten times. V is TRBV11-3 and J is TRBJ2-5; 7 bases match TRBD2. With 5 bases clipped from V and 3 bases from J, the junction kept 6 bases outside the gene matches. CDR3 size: 14 residues. Germline loops: CDR1 SGHNT, CDR2 YENEEA. Here the CDR3 reads CASSKSSGEETQYF. CDR3 bases: TGTGCCAGCAGCAAATCTAGCGGTGAAGAGACCCAGTACTTC.

This chain joins TRBV12-3 or TRBV12-4 and TRBJ2-2; the D is unclear. The germline V and J ends were trimmed by 3 bases and 7 bases, with 12 bases remaining between them. The CDR3 runs to 14 residues. The CDR3 loop reads CASSLRVDGGELFF. The CDR3 DNA reads as TGTGCCAGCAGTTTGCGTGTAGACGGCGGGGAGCTGTTTTTT.

In this sample, this clonotype turned up many times. The rearrangement uses TRBV11-1 and TRBJ1-1, with D possibly TRBD1 on 6 matching bases. This CDR3 comprises 15 residues. V was pared by 1 base and J by 1 base, with 10 bases between. Germline values: CDR1 SGHAT, CDR2 FQDESV (reference sequence). CDR3 sequence (DNA): TGTGCCAGCAGCTTAGGAAGGGGGTCGAACACTGAAGCTTTCTTT. This codes for CASSLGRGSNTEAFF.

This clonotype was found many times. V gene TRBV25-1 combines with J gene TRBJ1-1, with D possibly being TRBD1 (5 bases). From germline, CDR1 is MGHDK and CDR2 SYGVNS. Trimming stripped 3 bases from V and 3 bases from J, with 11 bases between. This CDR3 comprises 14 residues. The CDR3 is CASSDDSQYTEAFF. CDR3 sequence (DNA): TGTGCCAGCAGTGATGACAGCCAGTACACTGAAGCTTTCTTT. Based on the CDR3 plus reference TRBV25-1 and TRBJ1-1, the full variable domain is EADIYQTPRYLVIGTGKKITLECSQTMGHDKMYWYQQDPGMELHLIHYSYGVNSTEKGDLSSESTVSRIRTEHFPLTLESARPSHTSQYLCASSDDSQYTEAFFGQGTRLTVV.

This chain joins TRBV27 and TRBJ2-2; no reliable D call. The CDR3 contains 12 residues. The germline CDR1 and CDR2 sequences are MNHEY and SMNVEV (reference sequence). Between the trimmed V and J ends, which lost 9 bases and 7 bases, there was a span of 12 bases. The CDR3 DNA is TGTGCCAGTCGAGTGAGAGGCGGGGAGCTGTTTTTT. It is translated as CASRVRGGELFF.

The gene calls are TRBV30 and TRBJ1-2; D might be TRBD1 (5 bases). CDR1 and CDR2 from the germline V gene are GTSNPN and SVGIG (reference sequence). V dropped 0 bases and J dropped 8 bases, with 7 bases sitting between them. The CDR3 totals 11 residues. CDR3 DNA: TGTGCCTGGAGTGTGCAGGGCGGCTACACCTTC. This codes for CAWSVQGGYTF.

The V and J genes are TRBV7-8 and TRBJ2-7, with D possibly being TRBD2 (5 bases). Trimming removed 2 bases from V and 2 bases from J, with 10 bases in between. Germline loops: CDR1 SGHVS, CDR2 FQNEAQ. CDR3 size: 14 residues. Written as DNA, the CDR3 is TGTGCCAGCAGCTTATCTGGGGAGCCCTACGAGCAGTACTTC. This codes for CASSLSGEPYEQYF. Variable domain in full (rest from reference TRBV7-8 and TRBJ2-7): GAGVSQSPRYKVAKRGQDVALRCDPISGHVSLFWYQQALGQGPEFLTYFQNEAQLDKSGLPSDRFFAERPEGSVSTLKIQRTQQEDSAVYLCASSLSGEPYEQYFGPGTRLTVT.